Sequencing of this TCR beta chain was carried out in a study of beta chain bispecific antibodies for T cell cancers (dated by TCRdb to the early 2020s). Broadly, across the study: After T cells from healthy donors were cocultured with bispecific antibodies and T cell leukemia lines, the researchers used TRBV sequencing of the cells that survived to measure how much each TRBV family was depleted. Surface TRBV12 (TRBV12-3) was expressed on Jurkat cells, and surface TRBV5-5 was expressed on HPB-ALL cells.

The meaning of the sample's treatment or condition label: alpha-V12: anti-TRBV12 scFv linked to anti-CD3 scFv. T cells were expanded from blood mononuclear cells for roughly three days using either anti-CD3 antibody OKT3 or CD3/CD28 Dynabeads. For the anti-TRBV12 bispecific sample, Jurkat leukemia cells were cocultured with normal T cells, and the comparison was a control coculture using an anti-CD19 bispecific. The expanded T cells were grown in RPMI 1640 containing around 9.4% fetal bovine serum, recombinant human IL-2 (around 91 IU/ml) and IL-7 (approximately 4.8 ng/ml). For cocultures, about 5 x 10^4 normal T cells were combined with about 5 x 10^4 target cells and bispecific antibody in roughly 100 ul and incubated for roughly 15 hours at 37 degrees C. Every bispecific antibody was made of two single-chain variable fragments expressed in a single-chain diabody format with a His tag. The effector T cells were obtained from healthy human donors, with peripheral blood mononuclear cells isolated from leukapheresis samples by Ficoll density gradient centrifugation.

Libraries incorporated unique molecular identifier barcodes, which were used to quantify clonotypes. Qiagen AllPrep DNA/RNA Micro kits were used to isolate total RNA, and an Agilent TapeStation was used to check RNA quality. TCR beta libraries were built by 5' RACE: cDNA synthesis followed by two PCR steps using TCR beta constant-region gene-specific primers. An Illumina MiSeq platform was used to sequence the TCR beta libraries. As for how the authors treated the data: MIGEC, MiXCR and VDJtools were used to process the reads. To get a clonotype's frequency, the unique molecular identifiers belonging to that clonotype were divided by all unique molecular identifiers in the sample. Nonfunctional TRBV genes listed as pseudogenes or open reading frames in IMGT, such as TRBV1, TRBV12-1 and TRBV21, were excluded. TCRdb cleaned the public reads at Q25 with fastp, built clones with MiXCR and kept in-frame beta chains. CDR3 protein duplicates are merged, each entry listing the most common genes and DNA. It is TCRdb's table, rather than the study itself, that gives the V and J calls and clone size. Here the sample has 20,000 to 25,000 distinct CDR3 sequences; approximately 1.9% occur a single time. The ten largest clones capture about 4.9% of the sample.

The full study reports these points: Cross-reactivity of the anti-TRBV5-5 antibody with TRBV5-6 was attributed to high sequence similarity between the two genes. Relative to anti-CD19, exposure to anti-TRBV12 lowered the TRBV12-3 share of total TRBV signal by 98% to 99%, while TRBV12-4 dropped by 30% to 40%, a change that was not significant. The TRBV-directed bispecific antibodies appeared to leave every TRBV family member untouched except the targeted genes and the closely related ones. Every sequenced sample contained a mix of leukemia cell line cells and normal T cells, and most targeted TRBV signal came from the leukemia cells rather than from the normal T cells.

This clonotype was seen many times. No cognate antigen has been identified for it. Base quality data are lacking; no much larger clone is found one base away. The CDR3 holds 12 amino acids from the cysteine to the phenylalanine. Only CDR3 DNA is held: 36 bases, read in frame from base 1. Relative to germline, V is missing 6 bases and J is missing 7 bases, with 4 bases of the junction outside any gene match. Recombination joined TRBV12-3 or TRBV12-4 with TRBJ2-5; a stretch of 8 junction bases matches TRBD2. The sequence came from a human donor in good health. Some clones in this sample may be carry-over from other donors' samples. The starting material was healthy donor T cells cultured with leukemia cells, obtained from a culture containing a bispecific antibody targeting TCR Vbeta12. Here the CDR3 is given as CASSPGGGTQYF. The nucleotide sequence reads TGTGCCAGCAGCCCGGGGGGGGGGACCCAGTACTTC.